One TCR beta chain is described in this entry. What it binds is unknown. This record belongs to a study of T cells expressing NK-cell markers. Looking at the study overall: Obtained from sorted CD3+CD56+NKG2C+, CD3+CD56+NKG2C- and CD3+CD56-NKG2C+ T cells were the TCR beta repertoires. The eight sequenced donors comprised seven who were HCMV-seropositive and one who was seronegative. Overall study results and limits: About 1.0-7.0% of CD8+ T cells in about 6 donors belonged to dominant NKG2C+ clonotypes.

The CDR3 is made up of 14 amino acids. Germline V gene data show CDR1 as MNHNS and CDR2 as SASEGT. 5'RACE template switching with UMIs generated TCR beta cDNA. TCRdb derives one entry per CDR3 protein from the 5' RACE reads, leaving out DNA. In total, the table holds some 190,000 distinct CDR3 sequences. The chain recombines TRBV6-1 with TRBJ2-7; the TCRdb call, TRBD1, lacks DNA for checking. The sample was blood T cells: a sorted CD56 or NKG2C T cell subset, CD4+ or CD8+ T cells, or bulk PBMC T cells (not recorded which). The receptor was derived from a man aged 18-70 years in good health. This CDR3 is CASSTQGEGYEQYF.